The source of this TCR beta chain is a study of blood T cell repertoires in COVID-19. Study in general: COVID-19 samples collected from the United States, Italy and Spain covered acute and convalescent phases. The cDNA or gDNA used as material had been derived from T cells, B-cell-depleted T cells, or PBMCs.

Per the original methods: By means of reference gene primer amplification, nucleated cell counts were estimated. Some clones are missing from TCRdb's copy, which holds only in-frame ones; the method was immunoSEQ multiplex PCR. Clone size and V and J calls were adopted from that table, with D and trimming inferred from the DNA. The sample lists some 190,000 clones; 82% were seen once. V lost 4 bases and J 3 bases, leaving 10 bases between the germline ends. Germline V lookup: CDR1 SGHNT, CDR2 YYREEE (reference sequence). The CDR3 loop spans 13 amino acids. The chain has TRBV5-4 and TRBJ2-5; D possibly corresponds to TRBD2 (5 bases). This sequence originates from a woman aged 80 or older with active or convalescent COVID-19. The sample consisted of peripheral blood. In nucleotides, the CDR3 is TGTGCCAGCAGCGCCGACGGGGAAGAGACCCAGTACTTC. Translated: CASSADGEETQYF.